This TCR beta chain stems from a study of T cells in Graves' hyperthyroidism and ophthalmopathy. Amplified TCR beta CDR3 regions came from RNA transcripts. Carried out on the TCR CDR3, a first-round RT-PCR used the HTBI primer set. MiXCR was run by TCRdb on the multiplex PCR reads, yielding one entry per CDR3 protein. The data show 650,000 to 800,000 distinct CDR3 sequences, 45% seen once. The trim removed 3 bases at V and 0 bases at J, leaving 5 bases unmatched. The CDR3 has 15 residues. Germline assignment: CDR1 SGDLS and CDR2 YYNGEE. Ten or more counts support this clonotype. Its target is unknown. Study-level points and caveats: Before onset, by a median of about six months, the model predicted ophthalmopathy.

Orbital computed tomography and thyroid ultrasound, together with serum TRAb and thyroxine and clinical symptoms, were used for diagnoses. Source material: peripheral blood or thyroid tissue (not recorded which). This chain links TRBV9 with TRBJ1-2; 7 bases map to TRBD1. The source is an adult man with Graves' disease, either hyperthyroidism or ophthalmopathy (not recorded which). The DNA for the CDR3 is TGTGCCAGCAGCGCCGACGGGACAGCTAACTATGGCTACACCTTC. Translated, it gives CASSADGTANYGYTF.